A selection of T cell receptor beta chains follows, all from one sample in a study of cytomegalovirus exposure and HLA in healthy donors. TCRdb keeps only in-frame clones here, not all; method: immunoSEQ multiplex PCR. This table lists 150,000 or so clones. Input material: PBMCs. The receptors originated from a woman aged 55-70 years in good health and CMV-seronegative. Each CDR3 is given with its conserved first and last residue. The D gene is left open where the match is weak.

D gene: TRBD1
V gene: TRBV5-1
J gene: TRBJ1-2
CDR3 protein: CASREGTGASSVYGYTF
CDR3 DNA: TGCGCCAGCAGGGAGGGGACAGGGGCCAGCTCGGTCTATGGCTACACCTTC

D gene: TRBD2
V gene: TRBV7-2
J gene: TRBJ2-3
CDR3 protein: CASSPGHSGSRTDTQYF
CDR3 DNA: TGTGCCAGCAGCCCGGGCCACAGCGGGAGTCGGACAGATACGCAGTATTTT

D gene: .
V gene: TRBV5-1
J gene: TRBJ2-7
CDR3 protein: CASSFSPTSSYEQYF
CDR3 DNA: TGCGCCAGCAGCTTTTCCCCCACAAGCTCCTACGAGCAGTACTTC

D gene: .
V gene: TRBV20-1
J gene: TRBJ1-2
CDR3 protein: CSAGRDYGYTF
CDR3 DNA: TGCAGTGCTGGCCGGGACTATGGCTACACCTTC

D gene: .
V gene: TRBV5-1
J gene: TRBJ2-1
CDR3 protein: CASGSAPSSYNEQFF
CDR3 DNA: TGCGCCAGCGGCTCCGCGCCTAGCTCCTACAATGAGCAGTTCTTC

D gene: TRBD2
V gene: TRBV18
J gene: TRBJ2-1
CDR3 protein: CASSPPNLAGAKLFF
CDR3 DNA: TGTGCCAGCTCACCACCGAACCTAGCGGGGGCGAAGCTGTTCTTC

D gene: TRBD2
V gene: TRBV27
J gene: TRBJ2-7
CDR3 protein: CASRMGASGAYEQYF
CDR3 DNA: TGTGCCAGCAGGATGGGAGCTAGCGGCGCCTACGAGCAGTACTTC

D gene: .
V gene: TRBV5-4
J gene: TRBJ1-6
CDR3 protein: CASSLLTDVSNSPLHF
CDR3 DNA: TGTGCCAGCAGCTTGCTGACAGACGTCTCTAATTCACCCCTCCACTTT

D gene: TRBD2
V gene: TRBV6-4
J gene: TRBJ2-3
CDR3 protein: CASSGSGALDTQYF
CDR3 DNA: TGTGCCAGCAGTGGTAGCGGGGCACTCGATACGCAGTATTTT

D gene: .
V gene: TRBV6-6
J gene: TRBJ1-1
CDR3 protein: CASSYSVGHSEAFF
CDR3 DNA: TGTGCCAGCAGCTACTCCGTGGGCCATTCTGAAGCTTTCTTT

D gene: TRBD1
V gene: TRBV5-4
J gene: TRBJ2-1
CDR3 protein: CASSFPPGTGRPNEQFF
CDR3 DNA: TGTGCCAGCAGCTTCCCTCCAGGGACAGGGCGCCCCAATGAGCAGTTCTTC

D gene: TRBD1
V gene: TRBV7-2
J gene: TRBJ1-6
CDR3 protein: CASSSRTGPTRGSPLHF
CDR3 DNA: TGTGCCAGCAGCTCCCGGACAGGGCCCACGAGGGGTTCACCCCTCCACTTT

D gene: .
V gene: TRBV18
J gene: TRBJ1-5
CDR3 protein: CASSSHGDQPQHF
CDR3 DNA: TGTGCCAGCTCCTCCCACGGTGATCAGCCCCAGCATTTT

D gene: .
V gene: TRBV5-1
J gene: TRBJ1-2
CDR3 protein: CASSLGSSLTRANYGYTF
CDR3 DNA: TGCGCCAGCAGCTTGGGATCATCCCTAACTAGGGCTAACTATGGCTACACCTTC

D gene: .
V gene: TRBV5-1
J gene: TRBJ1-2
CDR3 protein: CASGGGGNYGYTF
CDR3 DNA: TGCGCCAGCGGAGGCGGGGGTAACTATGGCTACACCTTC

D gene: .
V gene: TRBV11-2
J gene: TRBJ2-7
CDR3 protein: CASSLSPDEQYF
CDR3 DNA: TGTGCCAGCAGCTTATCTCCTGACGAGCAGTACTTC

D gene: TRBD2
V gene: TRBV29-1
J gene: TRBJ2-4
CDR3 protein: CSVRLAELKNIQYF
CDR3 DNA: TGCAGCGTAAGACTAGCGGAGCTAAAAAACATTCAGTACTTC

D gene: TRBD1
V gene: TRBV6-5
J gene: TRBJ2-2
CDR3 protein: CASSPRDRGTGELFF
CDR3 DNA: TGTGCCAGCAGCCCCCGGGACAGGGGAACCGGGGAGCTGTTTTTT

D gene: TRBD1
V gene: TRBV6-5
J gene: TRBJ1-2
CDR3 protein: CASSYSPGGHYGYTF
CDR3 DNA: TGTGCCAGCAGTTACTCGCCAGGGGGCCACTATGGCTACACCTTC

D gene: TRBD1
V gene: TRBV19
J gene: TRBJ1-5
CDR3 protein: CASSSSGTVNQPQHF
CDR3 DNA: TGTGCCAGTAGCTCCTCTGGGACAGTCAATCAGCCCCAGCATTTT

D gene: .
V gene: TRBV5-4
J gene: TRBJ2-5
CDR3 protein: CASSGLDRETQYF
CDR3 DNA: TGTGCCAGCAGCGGGTTAGACAGGGAGACCCAGTACTTC

D gene: .
V gene: TRBV10-3
J gene: TRBJ2-1
CDR3 protein: CAITAAKYNEQFF
CDR3 DNA: TGTGCCATCACGGCGGCCAAGTACAATGAGCAGTTCTTC

D gene: .
V gene: TRBV7-9
J gene: TRBJ1-1
CDR3 protein: CASRGVSTEAFF
CDR3 DNA: TGTGCCAGCAGAGGGGTAAGCACTGAAGCTTTCTTT

D gene: TRBD2
V gene: TRBV7-2
J gene: TRBJ2-1
CDR3 protein: CASRIRLAGGGEQFF
CDR3 DNA: TGTGCCAGCAGAATAAGACTAGCGGGGGGTGGTGAGCAGTTCTTC

D gene: .
V gene: TRBV27
J gene: TRBJ2-1
CDR3 protein: CASSYRGSSYNEQFF
CDR3 DNA: TGTGCCAGCAGTTACCGGGGGAGCTCCTACAATGAGCAGTTCTTC

D gene: TRBD2
V gene: TRBV7-7
J gene: TRBJ2-2
CDR3 protein: CASSLWGSGRGTGELFF
CDR3 DNA: TGTGCCAGCAGCTTATGGGGGAGCGGGAGAGGGACCGGGGAGCTGTTTTTT

D gene: .
V gene: TRBV19
J gene: TRBJ2-7
CDR3 protein: CASSIRDSYEQYF
CDR3 DNA: TGTGCCAGTAGTATCCGAGACAGCTACGAGCAGTACTTC

D gene: .
V gene: TRBV5-8
J gene: TRBJ1-4
CDR3 protein: CASTYSGRPYEKLFF
CDR3 DNA: TGTGCCAGCACCTACTCCGGGAGGCCCTATGAAAAACTGTTTTTT

D gene: .
V gene: TRBV29-1
J gene: TRBJ1-1
CDR3 protein: CSVVPRRGLNGHTEAFF
CDR3 DNA: TGCAGCGTTGTACCTCGTCGCGGGCTGAACGGGCACACTGAAGCTTTCTTT

D gene: .
V gene: TRBV9
J gene: TRBJ1-4
CDR3 protein: CASSVRATNEKLFF
CDR3 DNA: TGTGCCAGCAGCGTCAGGGCGACTAATGAAAAACTGTTTTTT

D gene: TRBD2
V gene: TRBV27
J gene: TRBJ2-7
CDR3 protein: CASSFRASGRGRGLFRSYEQYF
CDR3 DNA: TGTGCCAGCAGTTTCCGCGCTAGCGGGAGGGGCAGAGGGTTATTCCGTAGTTACGAGCAGTACTTC

D gene: .
V gene: TRBV29-1
J gene: TRBJ1-2
CDR3 protein: CSGIQGDYGYTF
CDR3 DNA: TGCAGCGGTATACAGGGCGACTATGGCTACACCTTC

D gene: TRBD2
V gene: TRBV6-5
J gene: TRBJ2-2
CDR3 protein: CASSYRAGANTGELFF
CDR3 DNA: TGTGCCAGCAGTTACAGAGCGGGGGCGAACACCGGGGAGCTGTTTTTT

D gene: .
V gene: TRBV6-1
J gene: TRBJ1-2
CDR3 protein: CASSAVQPPYGYTF
CDR3 DNA: TGTGCCAGCAGTGCAGTACAGCCTCCCTATGGCTACACCTTC

D gene: .
V gene: TRBV4-1
J gene: TRBJ1-1
CDR3 protein: CASTQGSRATEAFF
CDR3 DNA: TGCGCCAGCACCCAAGGAAGTCGCGCGACAGAAGCTTTCTTT

D gene: .
V gene: TRBV27
J gene: TRBJ2-1
CDR3 protein: CASSLEGGVLLVEQFF
CDR3 DNA: TGTGCCAGCAGTTTGGAGGGCGGGGTCCTCCTTGTTGAGCAGTTCTTC

D gene: TRBD1
V gene: TRBV6-6
J gene: TRBJ1-2
CDR3 protein: CASSSRTGPIYGYTF
CDR3 DNA: TGTGCCAGCAGTTCCAGGACAGGCCCTATTTATGGCTACACCTTC

D gene: .
V gene: TRBV11-2
J gene: TRBJ2-7
CDR3 protein: CASSLALSSYEQYF
CDR3 DNA: TGTGCCAGCAGCTTAGCCCTGAGCTCCTACGAGCAGTACTTC

D gene: TRBD1
V gene: TRBV11-2
J gene: TRBJ2-7
CDR3 protein: CASSYQGQIYEQYF
CDR3 DNA: TGTGCCAGCAGCTACCAGGGACAGATCTACGAGCAGTACTTC

D gene: TRBD1
V gene: TRBV2
J gene: TRBJ2-2
CDR3 protein: CASRGQGGIGELFF
CDR3 DNA: TGTGCCAGCAGGGGACAGGGGGGAATCGGGGAGCTGTTTTTT

D gene: TRBD1
V gene: TRBV7-3
J gene: TRBJ2-7
CDR3 protein: CASSYGQGTYEQYF
CDR3 DNA: TGTGCCAGCAGCTACGGACAGGGAACCTACGAGCAGTACTTC

D gene: .
V gene: TRBV6-5
J gene: TRBJ1-5
CDR3 protein: CASRTSSNQPQHF
CDR3 DNA: TGTGCCAGCAGGACAAGTAGCAATCAGCCCCAGCATTTT

D gene: TRBD2
V gene: TRBV7-3
J gene: TRBJ2-3
CDR3 protein: CASSHGLAGTDGDTQYF
CDR3 DNA: TGTGCCAGCAGCCACGGACTAGCGGGAACCGATGGGGATACGCAGTATTTT

D gene: TRBD1
V gene: TRBV29-1
J gene: TRBJ2-7
CDR3 protein: CSVHEGTGVTYEQYF
CDR3 DNA: TGCAGCGTTCATGAAGGGACAGGGGTTACCTACGAGCAGTACTTC

D gene: .
V gene: TRBV18
J gene: TRBJ1-2
CDR3 protein: CASSPDTNYGYTF
CDR3 DNA: TGTGCCAGCTCACCAGACACTAACTATGGCTACACCTTC

D gene: .
V gene: TRBV5-6
J gene: TRBJ2-7
CDR3 protein: CASSRDYEQYF
CDR3 DNA: TGTGCCAGCAGCCGGGACTACGAGCAGTACTTC

D gene: TRBD1
V gene: TRBV10-1
J gene: TRBJ2-1
CDR3 protein: CASSELTGEAYNEQFF
CDR3 DNA: TGCGCCAGCAGTGAGTTGACAGGGGAAGCCTACAATGAGCAGTTCTTC

D gene: .
V gene: TRBV27
J gene: TRBJ1-1
CDR3 protein: CASSLAGRQEAFF
CDR3 DNA: TGTGCCAGCAGTTTAGCGGGACGGCAAGAAGCTTTCTTT

D gene: TRBD1
V gene: TRBV2
J gene: TRBJ1-5
CDR3 protein: CASRKTGGVWSQPQHF
CDR3 DNA: TGTGCCAGCAGGAAAACAGGGGGCGTATGGTCTCAGCCCCAGCATTTT

D gene: .
V gene: TRBV7-9
J gene: TRBJ2-1
CDR3 protein: CASSLRRSPGPGGNEQFF
CDR3 DNA: TGTGCCAGCAGCTTAAGGAGAAGCCCGGGACCCGGGGGCAATGAGCAGTTCTTC

D gene: .
V gene: TRBV11-3
J gene: TRBJ2-3
CDR3 protein: CASSYRRDSKGTDTQYF
CDR3 DNA: TGTGCCAGCAGTTACCGCCGGGACTCAAAAGGCACAGATACGCAGTATTTT

D gene: .
V gene: TRBV18
J gene: TRBJ1-2
CDR3 protein: CASSPPGGLGYTF
CDR3 DNA: TGTGCCAGCTCACCACCGGGGGGGCTTGGCTACACCTTC

D gene: TRBD1
V gene: TRBV19
J gene: TRBJ1-2
CDR3 protein: CASSMMEGAIGYGYTF
CDR3 DNA: TGTGCCAGTAGTATGATGGAGGGGGCAATAGGCTATGGCTACACCTTC